Sequencing of this TCR beta chain was carried out in a study of CXCR3-negative and CXCR3-positive naive CD8 T cells. General study points: CXCR3-positive naive cells had more hydrophobic TRB CDR3s than CXCR3-negative naive cells.

The CDR3 totals 12 residues. Per the germline V gene, CDR1 is SQVTM and CDR2 is ANQGSEA. The authors made the TRB cDNA libraries by 5' RACE using UMI labels. TCRdb reanalyzed the 5' RACE reads, giving one entry per CDR3 protein sequence and no DNA. The table for this sample gives 4,500 to 6,000 distinct CDR3 sequences. This clonotype is medium-sized by frequency. Its antigen is not identified. The material sequenced was naive CXCR3+ CD8+ T cells from blood. Subset described: CD45RO-CCR7+CD27+CD95- naive CD8+ T cells expressing CXCR3 (TNR3+). V and J are TRBV29-1 and TRBJ1-4; TCRdb gives TRBD1 as the D gene, but with no DNA this cannot be confirmed. This sequence originates from a human donor in good health. Some clones in this sample may be carry-over from other donors' samples. The CDR3 region is CSVQQGLEKLFF.